This TCR beta chain was captured by sequencing in a study of T cells in Graves' hyperthyroidism and ophthalmopathy. Broader study findings: The model forecast ophthalmopathy, anticipating it by a median roughly 6 months before onset.

At least 3 on the Clinical Activity Score was recorded for ophthalmopathy patients, who also had NOSPECS grade at least 4 and duration under 3 months. TCR beta CDR3 region amplification was performed from RNA transcripts. TCR CDR3 regions were first amplified by RT-PCR with HTBI primers. Using its own MiXCR run on the multiplex PCR reads, TCRdb lists one record per CDR3 protein. The data hold roughly 530,000 distinct CDR3 sequences, with 15% to 20% observed a single time. A remark on this clonotype: Antigen unknown.

CDR1 and CDR2 (germline): MDHEN, SYDVKM. Trimming stripped 8 bases from V and 6 bases from J, with 13 bases between. The CDR3 loop spans 12 amino acids. The source of this sequence is a woman aged 18 to 35 with Graves' ophthalmopathy. The sequencing input was blood. The genes are TRBV28 and TRBJ1-2; D not resolved. The CDR3 loop reads CASEVGVHGYTF. The CDR3 coding sequence is TGTGCCAGCGAAGTTGGGGTACATGGCTACACCTTC.